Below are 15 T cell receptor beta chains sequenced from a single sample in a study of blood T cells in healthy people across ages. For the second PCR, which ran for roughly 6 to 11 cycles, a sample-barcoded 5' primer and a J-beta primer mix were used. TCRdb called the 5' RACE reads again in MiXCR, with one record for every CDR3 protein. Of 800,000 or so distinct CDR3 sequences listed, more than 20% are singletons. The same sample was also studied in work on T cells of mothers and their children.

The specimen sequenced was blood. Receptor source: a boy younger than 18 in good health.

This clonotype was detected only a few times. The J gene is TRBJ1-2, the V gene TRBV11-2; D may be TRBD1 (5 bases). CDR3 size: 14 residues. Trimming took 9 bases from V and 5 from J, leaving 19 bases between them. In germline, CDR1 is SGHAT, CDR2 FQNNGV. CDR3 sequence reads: CASERGNRGYGYTF. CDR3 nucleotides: TGTGCCAGTGAGCGGGGCAATCGGGGTTATGGCTACACCTTC.

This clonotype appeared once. The CDR3 nucleotides read TGTGCCAGCAGCCCCTCAGCGAGCAGTTATGGAAACACCATATATTTT. This sequence encodes CASSPSASSYGNTIYF. The chain recombines TRBV14 with TRBJ1-3; D is uncertain. Trimming removed 4 bases at V and 3 bases at J, with 16 bases between. This CDR3 is 16 amino acids long. CDR1 and CDR2 (germline): SGHDN, FVKESK.

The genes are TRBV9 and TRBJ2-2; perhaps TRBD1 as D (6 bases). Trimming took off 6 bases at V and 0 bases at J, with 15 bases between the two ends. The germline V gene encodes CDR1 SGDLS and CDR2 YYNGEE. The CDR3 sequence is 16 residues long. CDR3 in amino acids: CASTKVGAANTGELFF. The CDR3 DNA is TGTGCCAGCACCAAGGTGGGGGCTGCGAACACCGGGGAGCTGTTTTTT.

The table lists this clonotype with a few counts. The CDR3 nucleotides read TGTGCCAGCAGCTTAGGACTCCAAGGAGAGACCCAGTACTTC. It yields the protein CASSLGLQGETQYF. The V call is TRBV11-1, the J call TRBJ2-5, with no clear D. V lost 1 base and J 4 bases, leaving 10 bases between the germline ends. The length of the CDR3 is 14 residues. Per germline, CDR1 SGHAT and CDR2 FQDESV (reference sequence).

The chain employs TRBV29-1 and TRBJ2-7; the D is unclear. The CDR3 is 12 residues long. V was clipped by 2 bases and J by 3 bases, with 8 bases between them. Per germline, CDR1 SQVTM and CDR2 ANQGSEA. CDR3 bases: TGCAGCGTTGAAAAGGGATACTACGAGCAGTACTTC. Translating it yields CSVEKGYYEQYF.

CDR3 residues: CASSLHGDGPGANVLTF. The CDR3 DNA is TGTGCCAGCAGCTTACATGGGGATGGGCCTGGGGCCAACGTCCTGACTTTC. This chain joins TRBV7-2 and TRBJ2-6, with D unclear. Deletions cut 2 bases from V and 2 bases from J, with 13 bases between. This CDR3 comprises 17 residues. Germline CDR1 reads SGHTA; CDR2 reads FQGNSA.

Written as DNA, the CDR3 is TGTGCCAGCAGCCCTTCCCCGGGACTATCCTACGAGCAGTACTTC. Translating gives CASSPSPGLSYEQYF. This chain connects TRBV14 to TRBJ2-7; 7 bases are a match to TRBD2. V was clipped by 4 bases and J by 1 base; unmatched bases: 7. Germline-derived CDR1 and CDR2 are SGHDN and FVKESK. The CDR3 is 15 residues long.

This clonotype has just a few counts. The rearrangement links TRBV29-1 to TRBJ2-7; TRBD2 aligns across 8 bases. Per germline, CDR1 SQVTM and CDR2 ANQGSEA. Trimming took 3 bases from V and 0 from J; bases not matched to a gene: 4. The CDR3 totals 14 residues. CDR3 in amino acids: CSVEGLAGSYEQYF. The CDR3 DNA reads TGCAGCGTTGAGGGGCTAGCGGGCTCCTACGAGCAGTACTTC.

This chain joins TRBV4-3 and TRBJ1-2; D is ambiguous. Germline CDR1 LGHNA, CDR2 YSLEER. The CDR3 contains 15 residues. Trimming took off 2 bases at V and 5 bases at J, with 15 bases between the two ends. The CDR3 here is CASSQSRESGYGYTF. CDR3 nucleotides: TGCGCCAGCAGCCAAAGCAGAGAATCGGGTTATGGCTACACCTTC.

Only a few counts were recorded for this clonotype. Here the CDR3 reads CASSLIGGANTGELFF. Written as DNA, the CDR3 is TGTGCCAGCAGCTTAATCGGGGGCGCGAACACCGGGGAGCTGTTTTTT. The chain carries TRBV7-3 and TRBJ2-2; possibly TRBD1 or TRBD2 for D (6 bases each). The germline gives CDR1 SGHTA, CDR2 FQGTGA. This CDR3 spans 16 amino acids. Trimming stripped 1 base from V and 0 bases from J, with 9 bases between.

The CDR3 loop reads CASSHRPGLAGPETQYF. The CDR3 DNA sequence: TGTGCCAGCAGCCACCGGCCGGGACTAGCGGGCCCGGAGACCCAGTACTTC. The chain employs TRBV7-9 and TRBJ2-5; TRBD2 matches 12 bases. The junction had 12 bases not matched to a gene; V was cut back by 5 bases and J by 5 bases. CDR3 length equals 17 residues. Germline-derived CDR1 and CDR2 are SEHNR and FQNEAQ (reference sequence).

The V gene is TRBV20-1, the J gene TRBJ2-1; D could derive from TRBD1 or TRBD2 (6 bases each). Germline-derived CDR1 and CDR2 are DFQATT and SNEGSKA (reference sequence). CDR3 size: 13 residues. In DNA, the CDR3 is TGCAGACAGGGACTTCCCCGTTACAATGAGCAGTTCTTC. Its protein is CRQGLPRYNEQFF.

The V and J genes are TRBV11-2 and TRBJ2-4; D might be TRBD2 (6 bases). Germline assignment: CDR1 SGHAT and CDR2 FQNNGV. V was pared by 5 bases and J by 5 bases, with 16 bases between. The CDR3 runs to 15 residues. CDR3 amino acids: CASSRQRGTENIQYF. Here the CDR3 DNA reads TGTGCCAGCAGCCGCCAACGGGGGACGGAAAACATTCAGTACTTC.

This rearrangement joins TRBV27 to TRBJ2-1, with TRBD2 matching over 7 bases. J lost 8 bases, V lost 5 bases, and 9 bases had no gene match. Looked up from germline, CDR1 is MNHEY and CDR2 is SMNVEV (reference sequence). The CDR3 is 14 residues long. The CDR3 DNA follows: TGTGCCAGCAGTCCCATAGAAGGGAGGGATGAGCAGTTCTTC. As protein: CASSPIEGRDEQFF.

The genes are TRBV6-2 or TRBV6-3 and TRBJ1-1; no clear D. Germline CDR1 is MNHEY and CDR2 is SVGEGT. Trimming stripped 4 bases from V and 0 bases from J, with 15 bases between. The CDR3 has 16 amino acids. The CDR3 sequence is CASSCSKTRMNTEAFF. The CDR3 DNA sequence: TGTGCCAGCAGTTGCTCGAAAACCCGTATGAACACTGAAGCTTTCTTT.